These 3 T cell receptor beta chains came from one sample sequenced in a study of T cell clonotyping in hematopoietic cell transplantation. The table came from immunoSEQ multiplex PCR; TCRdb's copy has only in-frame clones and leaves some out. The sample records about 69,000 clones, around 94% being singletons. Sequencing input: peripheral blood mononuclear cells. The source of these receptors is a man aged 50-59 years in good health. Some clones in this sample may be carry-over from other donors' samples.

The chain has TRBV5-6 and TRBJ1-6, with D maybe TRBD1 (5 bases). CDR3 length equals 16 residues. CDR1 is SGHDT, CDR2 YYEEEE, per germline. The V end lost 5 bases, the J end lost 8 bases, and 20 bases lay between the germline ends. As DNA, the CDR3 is TGTGCCAGCAGTTCAGGACATACACCTAGGGATTCACCCCTCCACTTT. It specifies CASSSGHTPRDSPLHF.

The CDR3 region has the DNA TGCGCCAGCAGCCCAAATGGACAGGGGGGCTCCTACGAGCAGTACTTC. This codes for CASSPNGQGGSYEQYF. The gene calls are TRBV4-1 and TRBJ2-7; 10 bases are shared with TRBD1. Germline V gives CDR1 MGHRA, CDR2 YSYEKL. This CDR3 comprises 16 residues. With 4 bases clipped from V and 0 bases from J, the junction kept 6 bases outside the gene matches.

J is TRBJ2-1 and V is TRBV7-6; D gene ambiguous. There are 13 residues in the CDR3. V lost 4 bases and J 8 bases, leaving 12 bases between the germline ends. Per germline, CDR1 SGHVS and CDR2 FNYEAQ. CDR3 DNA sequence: TGTGCCAGCAGCTCCCGGGTTTTCTATGAGCAGTTCTTC. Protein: CASSSRVFYEQFF.